A selection of T cell receptor beta chains follows, all from one sample in a study of radiotherapy plus CTLA-4 blockade in lung cancer. Using immunoSEQ multiplex PCR, the repertoire was profiled, and TCRdb retains in-frame clones only, with some absent. The sample consists of 50,000 to 65,000 clones, 77% of them appearing once. The sequencing here drew on peripheral blood, taken from a patient treated with radiotherapy plus ipilimumab. These receptors were collected from a human donor with non-small cell lung cancer who had a partial response to radiotherapy plus ipilimumab. Both conserved end residues are part of each CDR3. The D gene is left open where the match is weak. Part of the rows lack a size; the others show once, few, many or a class for expanded clones.

d_gene	v_gene	j_gene	abundance	CDR3aa	CDR3nt
TRBD1	TRBV5-5	TRBJ1-2	NA	CASSPGDRGYGYTF	TGTGCCAGCAGCCCTGGGGACAGAGGCTATGGCTACACCTTC
NA	TRBV6-6	TRBJ1-2	NA	CASSGHQANYGYTF	TGTGCCAGCAGTGGACACCAAGCTAACTATGGCTACACCTTC
TRBD1	TRBV9	TRBJ1-5	NA	CASSDGQVGQPQHF	TGTGCCAGCAGCGACGGACAGGTTGGGCAGCCCCAGCATTTT
TRBD1	TRBV11-2	TRBJ2-7	few	CASSPYRGNEQYF	TGTGCCAGCAGTCCGTACAGGGGCAACGAGCAGTACTTC
NA	TRBV6-1	TRBJ1-1	NA	CASSEAVSYTEAFF	TGTGCCAGCAGTGAGGCAGTTTCTTACACTGAAGCTTTCTTT
NA	TRBV5-4	TRBJ2-7	NA	CASSLSGGDGSYEQYF	TGTGCCAGCAGCTTGAGTGGCGGGGATGGCTCCTACGAGCAGTACTTC
TRBD1	TRBV13	TRBJ2-2	NA	CASSADRGDTGELFF	TGTGCCAGCAGCGCGGACAGGGGGGACACCGGGGAGCTGTTTTTT
TRBD1	TRBV29-1	TRBJ1-1	NA	CSVPTGTANTEAFF	TGCAGCGTTCCTACCGGGACAGCGAACACTGAAGCTTTCTTT
NA	TRBV5-1	TRBJ2-1	NA	CASTQSIGNEQFF	TGCGCCAGCACCCAGTCAATTGGCAATGAGCAGTTCTTC
NA	TRBV28	TRBJ1-6	NA	CASSSDSSYNSPLHF	TGTGCCAGCAGTTCGGACAGCTCCTATAATTCACCCCTCCACTTT
TRBD1	TRBV2	TRBJ2-2	NA	CASSGFLGQGSTGELFF	TGTGCCAGCAGTGGATTTTTAGGACAGGGGTCCACCGGGGAGCTGTTTTTT
TRBD2	TRBV6-1	TRBJ2-7	once	CASTPGLAAYEQYF	TGTGCCAGCACCCCGGGACTAGCGGCCTACGAGCAGTACTTC
TRBD1	TRBV5-1	TRBJ2-7	NA	CASSLRQGTYEQYF	TGCGCCAGCAGCTTGCGACAGGGAACCTACGAGCAGTACTTC
NA	TRBV4-3	TRBJ1-1	NA	CASSQDLGQMNTEAFF	TGCGCCAGCAGCCAAGATCTCGGACAGATGAACACTGAAGCTTTCTTT
TRBD1	TRBV5-4	TRBJ1-6	NA	CASSFPDRGGNNSPLHF	TGTGCCAGCAGCTTTCCGGACAGGGGAGGTAATAATTCACCCCTCCACTTT
NA	TRBV29-1	TRBJ2-2	NA	CSVSTRAGELFF	TGCAGCGTTTCTACTAGGGCCGGGGAGCTGTTTTTT
NA	TRBV9	TRBJ1-1	NA	CASSATENTEAFF	TGTGCCAGCAGCGCCACTGAGAACACTGAAGCTTTCTTT
TRBD2	TRBV19	TRBJ2-1	NA	CASSFSMGGGNEQFF	TGTGCCAGTAGTTTCTCTATGGGGGGGGGCAATGAGCAGTTCTTC
TRBD2	TRBV30	TRBJ2-1	NA	CAWSPGGPVNEQFF	TGTGCCTGGAGCCCGGGGGGGCCTGTTAATGAGCAGTTCTTC
TRBD1	TRBV6-5	TRBJ2-7	few	CASSTGTGGSEQYF	TGTGCCAGCAGTACCGGGACAGGGGGCTCCGAGCAGTACTTC
NA	TRBV6-1	TRBJ1-6	few	CASTGGQNYNSPLHF	TGTGCCAGCACCGGAGGACAGAACTATAATTCACCCCTCCACTTT
TRBD1	TRBV5-1	TRBJ1-1	NA	CASSFLDRADEAFF	TGCGCCAGCAGCTTTTTGGACAGGGCGGATGAAGCTTTCTTT
NA	TRBV2	TRBJ2-7	NA	CASSEQSFSYEQYF	TGTGCCAGCAGTGAGCAGTCCTTTTCCTACGAGCAGTACTTC
NA	TRBV5-1	TRBJ1-3	NA	CASSLTGSSSGNTIYF	TGCGCCAGCAGCTTGACAGGGTCAAGCTCTGGAAACACCATATATTTT
NA	TRBV2	TRBJ2-5	NA	CASSATRGTSKETQYF	TGTGCCAGCAGTGCGACCCGTGGGACAAGTAAAGAGACCCAGTACTTC
TRBD1	TRBV6-5	TRBJ1-5	few	CASSYSHRGDQPQHF	TGTGCCAGCAGTTACTCCCACAGGGGAGATCAGCCCCAGCATTTT
NA	TRBV6-5	TRBJ1-1	NA	CASSYQQGTEAFF	TGTGCCAGCAGTTACCAACAGGGCACTGAAGCTTTCTTT
NA	TRBV6-5	TRBJ1-6	NA	CASSEVSGGSPLHF	TGTGCCAGCAGTGAAGTATCGGGTGGGTCACCCCTCCACTTT
NA	TRBV2	TRBJ1-6	NA	CASRQGSSNSPLHF	TGTGCCAGCAGGCAGGGGTCGTCCAATTCACCCCTCCACTTT
TRBD2	TRBV19	TRBJ2-3	NA	CASSELAGGLTDTQYF	TGTGCCAGTAGCGAACTAGCGGGGGGCCTCACAGATACGCAGTATTTT
NA	TRBV28	TRBJ2-7	NA	CASSLGGVSSYEQYF	TGTGCCAGCAGTTTAGGAGGGGTGAGCTCCTACGAGCAGTACTTC
TRBD1	TRBV7-2	TRBJ2-1	NA	CASSFGTGGAGSGNEQFF	TGTGCCAGCAGCTTTGGGACAGGGGGCGCCGGATCGGGCAATGAGCAGTTCTTC